The 27 T cell receptor beta chains given below trace back to one sample, sequenced in a study of human T cells and chemical hapten exposure. TCRdb processed the RACE reads anew with MiXCR; each CDR3 protein has one entry. The sample lists some 96,000 distinct CDR3 sequences, about 28% occurring once. Regarding time point: patch test 3, about 24 weeks after DPC sensitization. Treatment in this sample: therapeutic diphenylcyclopropenone sensitization with weekly scalp DPC. This sample comprised whole blood, obtained in connection with sensitization to the hapten diphenylcyclopropenone (DPC). Receptor source: a man aged 35-49 years with alopecia areata. Some clones in this sample may be carry-over from other donors' samples.

V and J are TRBV20-1 and TRBJ2-1, with D possibly TRBD2 on 6 matching bases. From germline, CDR1 is DFQATT and CDR2 SNEGSKA (reference sequence). Trimming pared 5 bases from V and 6 bases from J, leaving 20 bases between. The CDR3 has 15 residues. This chain's CDR3 is CSAPSPGLNSNEQFF. In nucleotides, the CDR3 is TGCAGTGCTCCCTCCCCGGGACTGAACTCCAATGAGCAGTTCTTC.

This clonotype was seen only a few times. The chain uses TRBV5-1 and TRBJ2-7; TRBD1 might be the D (5 bases). With 0 bases removed from V and 2 bases from J, the gap between germline ends came to 9 bases. CDR1 and CDR2 (germline): SGHRS, YFSETQ. CDR3 length: 14 residues. Here the CDR3 DNA reads TGCGCCAGCAGCTTGGTTCCAGGGACCTACGAGCAGTACTTC. Its translation: CASSLVPGTYEQYF.

The V and J genes are TRBV3-1 and TRBJ2-3, with D uncertain. With 4 bases removed from V and 5 bases from J, the gap between germline ends came to 10 bases. This CDR3 has 13 residues. The germline gives CDR1 LGHDT, CDR2 YNNKEL (reference sequence). The CDR3 DNA reads as TGTGCCAGCAGCCCACGCCGCTTAGATACGCAGTATTTT. Translation: CASSPRRLDTQYF.

The rearrangement joins TRBV27 to TRBJ2-6; TRBD1 matches 9 bases. Germline CDR1 and CDR2: MNHEY and SMNVEV (reference sequence). This CDR3 region has 15 residues. V shed 6 bases, J shed 3 bases, and the junction held 3 bases outside the gene matches. The chain's CDR3 is CASSRTGVGANVLTF. CDR3 nucleotides: TGTGCCAGCAGCCGGACAGGGGTTGGGGCCAACGTCCTGACTTTC.

The V and J genes are TRBV2 and TRBJ2-1, with D possibly matching TRBD2 (5 bases). CDR3 length: 16 amino acids. V was shortened by 3 bases and J by 2 bases, with 14 bases between the two germline ends. Per germline, CDR1 SNHLY and CDR2 FYNNEI. In DNA form, the CDR3 reads TGTGCCAGCAGTGAGGTTGGTCAGACTACCTACAATGAGCAGTTCTTC. This sequence encodes CASSEVGQTTYNEQFF.

This chain links TRBV11-2 with TRBJ1-2; 7 positions match TRBD1. After removal of 3 bases from V and 3 bases from J, the junction contained 10 bases not matched to a gene. The germline gives CDR1 SGHAT, CDR2 FQNNGV. CDR3 size: 16 residues. Here the CDR3 DNA reads TGTGCCAGCAGCTTGTCAAGGGGGCCGCGGGACTATGGCTACACCTTC. This codes for CASSLSRGPRDYGYTF.

The CDR3 nucleotides are TGCGCCAGCAGCTTGGCGCAGGCAGAGGATACGCAGTATTTT. Amino acid sequence: CASSLAQAEDTQYF. J is TRBJ2-3 and V is TRBV5-1; D unclear. This CDR3 is built from 14 residues. Between the trimmed V and J ends, which lost 0 bases and 6 bases, there was a span of 11 bases. Germline V gene sequence: CDR1 SGHRS, CDR2 YFSETQ.

There are many counts of this clonotype. The chain carries TRBV4-2 and TRBJ2-7; TRBD2 aligns across 10 bases. J was trimmed by 4 bases and V by 0 bases; bases with no gene match: 6. From germline, CDR1 is LGHNA and CDR2 YNFKEQ. The CDR3 runs 16 residues. The DNA for the CDR3 is TGTGCCAGCAGCCAAGATTTAACTAGCGGGAAGTACGAGCAGTACTTC. Protein product: CASSQDLTSGKYEQYF.

A few counts support this clonotype. V usage is TRBV5-1 and J usage is TRBJ2-5, with TRBD2 as a possible D gene (5 bases). The CDR3 spans 13 residues. Trimming removed 0 bases from V and 13 bases from J, with 16 bases in between. CDR1 and CDR2 from the germline V gene are SGHRS and YFSETQ. The chain's CDR3 is CASSLEYPAGGYF. As DNA, the CDR3 is TGCGCCAGCAGCTTGGAGTATCCAGCAGGAGGGTACTTC.

Only a few counts were recorded for this clonotype. The rearrangement joins TRBV25-1 to TRBJ2-7; either TRBD1 or TRBD2 may fit D (5 bases each). V was clipped by 4 bases and J by 4 bases, with 14 bases between them. This CDR3 spans 14 amino acids. The germline V gene has CDR1 MGHDK and CDR2 SYGVNS. The CDR3 sequence: CASSGPGPTYEQYF. The CDR3 DNA follows: TGTGCCAGCAGTGGGCCGGGACCCACTTACGAGCAGTACTTC.

In its sample, this clonotype was seen a few times. The chain combines TRBV11-2 with TRBJ2-1, with 9 positions matching TRBD2. CDR3 length equals 15 residues. V was pared by 2 bases and J by 6 bases, with 5 bases of the junction left unmatched. The germline CDR1 and CDR2 sequences are SGHAT and FQNNGV. The DNA for the CDR3 is TGTGCCAGCAGCTTACTCCTAGCGGGGAGCAATGAGCAGTTCTTC. Its translation: CASSLLLAGSNEQFF.

In its sample, this clonotype was seen once. This chain connects TRBV5-1 to TRBJ2-5, with 7 bases aligning to TRBD2. V lost 4 bases and J lost 2; bases outside the gene matches: 5. The CDR3 is 14 residues long. Germline assignment: CDR1 SGHRS and CDR2 YFSETQ. The DNA for the CDR3 is TGCGCCAGCAGCAATCCTAGCGGACAAGAGACCCAGTACTTC. The encoded protein is CASSNPSGQETQYF.

The chain has TRBV27 and TRBJ1-4; no clear D. V was shortened by 8 bases and J by 7 bases, with 11 bases between the two germline ends. This CDR3 is 12 amino acids long. Germline CDR1 and CDR2: MNHEY and SMNVEV (reference sequence). The CDR3 sequence is CASGLRGEKLFF. In DNA, the CDR3 is TGTGCCAGCGGGCTCCGGGGTGAAAAACTGTTTTTT.

The table lists this clonotype with a few counts. The chain links TRBV20-1 to TRBJ2-7; unclear D gene. This CDR3 is built from 14 residues. Germline loops: CDR1 DFQATT, CDR2 SNEGSKA (reference sequence). Trimming removed 6 bases from V and 4 bases from J, with 19 bases in between. The CDR3 sequence: CSAEDFTRLYEQYF. For the CDR3, the DNA is TGCAGTGCCGAGGATTTTACCCGATTATACGAGCAGTACTTC.

This clonotype has only a few counts. The chain couples TRBV20-1 to TRBJ2-7; D gene unclear. This CDR3 is 13 amino acids long. Germline values: CDR1 DFQATT, CDR2 SNEGSKA (reference sequence). V was cut by 0 bases and J by 7 bases, with 13 bases left in between. CDR3 protein: CSARDPIRLEQYF. CDR3 sequence (DNA): TGCAGTGCTAGAGATCCTATCCGATTGGAGCAGTACTTC.

This sequence joins TRBV28 and TRBJ2-7; TRBD1 aligns across 9 bases. V was clipped by 6 bases and J by 3 bases; unmatched bases: 9. The CDR3 sequence is 15 residues long. The germline gives CDR1 MDHEN, CDR2 SYDVKM. The CDR3, as DNA: TGTGCCAGCAGCTCCGACAGGGGGAGACGCTACGAGCAGTACTTC. It codes for CASSSDRGRRYEQYF.

The chain couples TRBV20-1 to TRBJ2-7; D is undetermined. Germline values: CDR1 DFQATT, CDR2 SNEGSKA (reference sequence). The V end was cut by 1 base, the J end by 3 bases, with 13 bases between. The CDR3 is 14 amino acids. This CDR3 reads CSARVLGYNYEQYF. The DNA for the CDR3 is TGCAGTGCTAGAGTTTTGGGCTATAACTACGAGCAGTACTTC.

This clonotype was seen only a few times. The chain couples TRBV12-5 to TRBJ2-5, with 7 bases lining up with TRBD2. The trim removed 5 bases at V and 2 bases at J, leaving 5 bases unmatched. Germline V gene sequence: CDR1 LGHNT, CDR2 FRNRAP. The CDR3 extends over 14 amino acids. CDR3 in DNA: TGTGCTAGTGGTCCCGGGGAGGGACAAGAGACCCAGTACTTC. It codes for CASGPGEGQETQYF.

This clonotype was seen only a few times. The CDR3 nucleotides read TGTGCCAGCAGTGTAGGGACTAGCGGGCGGTACAATGAGCAGTTCTTC. Translating gives CASSVGTSGRYNEQFF. The chain recombines TRBV2 with TRBJ2-1; 12 bases are a match to TRBD2. Germline CDR1 reads SNHLY; CDR2 reads FYNNEI. Trimming removed 4 bases from V and 4 bases from J; junction bases left unmatched: 5. CDR3 length: 16 residues.

This clonotype occurred a few times. The chain uses TRBV20-1 and TRBJ2-3, with unresolved D. Germline loops: CDR1 DFQATT, CDR2 SNEGSKA (reference sequence). V lost 3 bases to trimming and J lost 2 bases, with 12 bases between them. The CDR3 extends over 14 amino acids. Here the CDR3 reads CSASRSVNTDTQYF. CDR3 DNA: TGCAGTGCTAGTCGGAGCGTGAACACAGATACGCAGTATTTT.

The chain combines TRBV4-2 with TRBJ2-4, with 7 bases lining up with TRBD2. Germline values: CDR1 LGHNA, CDR2 YNFKEQ. The CDR3 spans 19 residues. V lost 0 bases to trimming and J lost 0 bases; unmatched junction nucleotides: 11. The CDR3 sequence: CASSQDRDYSSLAKNIQYF. The CDR3, as DNA: TGTGCCAGCAGCCAAGATCGGGACTACTCTAGCCTAGCCAAAAACATTCAGTACTTC.

The genes are TRBV10-2 and TRBJ2-3; TRBD2 agrees at 9 bases. Germline V gene sequence: CDR1 WSHSY, CDR2 SAAADI. V dropped 5 bases and J dropped 6; count of bases not matched to a gene: 15. This CDR3 has 17 residues. CDR3 bases: TGCGCCAGCAGTCACAAGGGGATAGCGGGGGTTCGCGATACGCAGTATTTT. Protein: CASSHKGIAGVRDTQYF.

This clonotype was counted only a few times. This chain links TRBV6-6 with TRBJ1-2; D gene uncertain. The CDR3 has 17 amino acids. V was shortened by 2 bases and J by 4 bases, with 20 bases between the two germline ends. Germline assignment: CDR1 MNHNY and CDR2 SVGAGI (reference sequence). This CDR3 reads CASSYGSRRVAGYGYTF. In nucleotides, the CDR3 is TGTGCCAGCAGTTACGGCTCTAGGAGAGTAGCAGGCTATGGCTACACCTTC.

The chain links TRBV12-3 or TRBV12-4 to TRBJ2-7, with 9 bases lining up with TRBD1. The length of the CDR3 is 15 residues. Trimming cost V 5 bases and J 1 base; bases outside gene matches: 6. CDR3 loop: CASSVPGQGSYEQYF. The CDR3 coding sequence is TGTGCCAGCAGTGTACCGGGACAGGGTTCCTACGAGCAGTACTTC.

V is TRBV11-2 and J is TRBJ2-1, with TRBD1 identical over 7 bases. This CDR3 spans 16 amino acids. Trimming at V came to 3 bases and at J to 8 bases, leaving 13 bases not matched to a gene. Germline V gene lookup returns CDR1 SGHAT and CDR2 FQNNGV. CDR3 coding DNA: TGTGCCAGCAGCTTGAGAACGGGACAGTGTTTCGATGAGCAGTTCTTC. Amino acids: CASSLRTGQCFDEQFF.

In this sample, this clonotype turned up a few times. V is TRBV12-3 or TRBV12-4 and J is TRBJ2-1, with D possibly being TRBD2 (5 bases). The CDR3 is 15 amino acids. V lost 3 bases, J lost 4 bases, and 13 bases lay in between. The CDR3 DNA is TGTGCCAGCAGTTTTTTACTAGGCCCGTACAATGAGCAGTTCTTC. Protein: CASSFLLGPYNEQFF.

This clonotype has a count of ten or more. The V gene is TRBV2, the J gene TRBJ1-1, with D unresolved. With 4 bases removed from V and 0 bases from J, the gap between germline ends came to 9 bases. Germline loops: CDR1 SNHLY, CDR2 FYNNEI. The CDR3 totals 14 residues. CDR3 loop: CASSGWAMNTEAFF. In DNA form, the CDR3 reads TGTGCCAGCAGTGGGTGGGCGATGAACACTGAAGCTTTCTTT.